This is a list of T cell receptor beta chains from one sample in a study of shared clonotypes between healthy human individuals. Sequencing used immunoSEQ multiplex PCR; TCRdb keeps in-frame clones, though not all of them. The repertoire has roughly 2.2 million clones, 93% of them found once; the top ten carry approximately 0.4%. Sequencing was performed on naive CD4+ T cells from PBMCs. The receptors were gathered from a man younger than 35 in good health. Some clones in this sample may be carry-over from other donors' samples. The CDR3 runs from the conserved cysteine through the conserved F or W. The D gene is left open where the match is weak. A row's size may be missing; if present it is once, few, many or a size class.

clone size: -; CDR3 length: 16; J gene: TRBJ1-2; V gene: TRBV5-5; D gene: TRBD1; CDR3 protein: CASSWDSVRQGEGYTF; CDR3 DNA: TGTGCCAGCAGCTGGGACAGTGTCCGCCAAGGGGAGGGCTACACCTTC
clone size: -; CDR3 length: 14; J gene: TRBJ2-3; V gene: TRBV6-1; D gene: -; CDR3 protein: CASKRGAHTDTQYF; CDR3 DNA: TGTGCCAGCAAAAGGGGGGCCCACACAGATACGCAGTATTTT
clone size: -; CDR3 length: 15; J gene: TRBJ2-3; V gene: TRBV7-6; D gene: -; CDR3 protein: CASSLAPGGTDTQYF; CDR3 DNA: TGTGCCAGCAGCTTAGCGCCGGGGGGCACAGATACGCAGTATTTT
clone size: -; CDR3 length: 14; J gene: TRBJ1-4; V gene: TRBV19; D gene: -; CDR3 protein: CASSMGRDGEKLFF; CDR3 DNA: TGTGCCAGTAGTATGGGGAGGGACGGTGAAAAACTGTTTTTT
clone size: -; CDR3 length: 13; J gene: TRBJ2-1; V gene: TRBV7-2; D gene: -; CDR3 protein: CASSNGGADEQFF; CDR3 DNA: TGTGCCAGCAGCAATGGAGGGGCGGACGAGCAGTTCTTC
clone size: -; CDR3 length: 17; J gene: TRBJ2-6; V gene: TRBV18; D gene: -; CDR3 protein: CASSPPGFNSGANVLTF; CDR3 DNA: TGTGCCAGCTCACCACCAGGGTTCAACTCTGGGGCCAACGTCCTGACTTTC
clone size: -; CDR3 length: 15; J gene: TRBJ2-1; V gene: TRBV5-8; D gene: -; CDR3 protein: CASSETGISYNEQFF; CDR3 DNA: TGTGCCAGCAGCGAAACAGGAATCTCCTACAATGAGCAGTTCTTC
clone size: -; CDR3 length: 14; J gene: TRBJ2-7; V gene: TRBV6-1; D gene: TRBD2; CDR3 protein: CASSRTSGSYEQYF; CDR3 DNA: TGTGCCAGCAGTAGGACTAGCGGGAGTTACGAGCAGTACTTC
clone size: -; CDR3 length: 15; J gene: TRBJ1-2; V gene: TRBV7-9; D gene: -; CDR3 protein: CASSLDPGNRYGYTF; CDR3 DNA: TGTGCCAGCAGCTTAGATCCAGGGAACCGCTATGGCTACACCTTC
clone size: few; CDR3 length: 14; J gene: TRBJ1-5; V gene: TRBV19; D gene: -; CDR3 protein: CASSMTQALQPQHF; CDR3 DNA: TGTGCCAGTAGTATGACCCAGGCTCTTCAGCCCCAGCATTTT
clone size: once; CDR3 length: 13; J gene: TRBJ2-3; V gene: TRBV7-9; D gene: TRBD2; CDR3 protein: CASLLAGEDTQYF; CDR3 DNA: TGTGCCAGCCTCTTAGCGGGAGAAGATACGCAGTATTTT
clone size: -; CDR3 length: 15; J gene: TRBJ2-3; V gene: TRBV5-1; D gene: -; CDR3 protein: CASSPTRVGTDTQYF; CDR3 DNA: TGCGCCAGCAGCCCCACTCGGGTGGGCACAGATACGCAGTATTTT
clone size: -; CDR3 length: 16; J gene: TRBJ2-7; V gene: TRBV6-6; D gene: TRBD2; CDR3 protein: CASQERLAGEGYEQYF; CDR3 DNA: TGTGCCAGCCAAGAGAGACTAGCGGGAGAAGGATACGAGCAGTACTTC
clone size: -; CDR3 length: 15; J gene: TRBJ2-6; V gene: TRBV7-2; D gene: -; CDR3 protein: CASSLLGSGANVLTF; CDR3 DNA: TGTGCCAGCAGCTTGTTGGGCTCTGGGGCCAACGTCCTGACTTTC
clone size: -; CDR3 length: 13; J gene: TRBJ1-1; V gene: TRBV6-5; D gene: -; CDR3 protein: CASTPRGNTEAFF; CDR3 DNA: TGTGCCAGCACGCCCAGGGGGAACACTGAAGCTTTCTTT
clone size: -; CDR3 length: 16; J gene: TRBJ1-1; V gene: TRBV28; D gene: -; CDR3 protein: CASSFNGGDANTEAFF; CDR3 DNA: TGTGCCAGCAGTTTCAACGGGGGGGACGCGAACACTGAAGCTTTCTTT
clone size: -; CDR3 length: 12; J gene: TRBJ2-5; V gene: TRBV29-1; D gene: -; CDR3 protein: CSVSSGGETQYF; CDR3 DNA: TGCAGCGTTTCTTCCGGAGGAGAGACCCAGTACTTC
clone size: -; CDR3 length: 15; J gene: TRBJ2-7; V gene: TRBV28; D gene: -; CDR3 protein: CASTRQQGHSYEQYF; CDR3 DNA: TGTGCCAGCACCCGTCAACAGGGACACTCCTACGAGCAGTACTTC
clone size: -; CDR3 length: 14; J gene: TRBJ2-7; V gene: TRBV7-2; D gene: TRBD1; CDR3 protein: CASSPDRGRYEQYF; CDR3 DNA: TGTGCCAGCAGCCCGGACAGGGGTCGGTACGAGCAGTACTTC
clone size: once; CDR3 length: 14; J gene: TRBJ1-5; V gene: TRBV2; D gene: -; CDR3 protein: CASAYLESNQPQHF; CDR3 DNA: TGTGCCAGCGCCTACCTTGAGAGCAATCAGCCCCAGCATTTT
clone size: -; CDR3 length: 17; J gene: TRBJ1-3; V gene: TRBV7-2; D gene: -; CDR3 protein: CASSLYSLGASGNTIYF; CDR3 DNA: TGTGCCAGCAGCTTATATAGCCTGGGAGCCTCTGGAAACACCATATATTTT
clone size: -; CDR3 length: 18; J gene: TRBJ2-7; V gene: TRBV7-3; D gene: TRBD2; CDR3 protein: CASSLTKILSGSGDEQYF; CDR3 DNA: TGTGCCAGCAGCTTAACGAAAATACTTAGCGGGAGCGGCGACGAGCAGTACTTC
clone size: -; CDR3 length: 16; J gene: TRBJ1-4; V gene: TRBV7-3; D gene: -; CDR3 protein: CASSLIGRVEDEKLFF; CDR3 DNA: TGTGCCAGCAGCTTAATAGGGCGGGTTGAGGATGAAAAACTGTTTTTT
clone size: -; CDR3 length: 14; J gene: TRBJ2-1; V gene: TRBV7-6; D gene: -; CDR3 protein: CASNRRPGDNEQFF; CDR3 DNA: TGTGCCAGCAACCGGCGGCCAGGGGATAATGAGCAGTTCTTC
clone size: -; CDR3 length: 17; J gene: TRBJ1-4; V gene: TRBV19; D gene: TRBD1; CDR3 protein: CASSSRRALTGVEKLFF; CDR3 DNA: TGTGCCAGTAGTTCTAGGCGGGCTTTAACAGGGGTCGAAAAACTGTTTTTT
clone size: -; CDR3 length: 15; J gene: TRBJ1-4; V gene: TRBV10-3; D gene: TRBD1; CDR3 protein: CAISSPGQGNEKLFF; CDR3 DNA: TGTGCCATCAGTTCCCCGGGACAGGGCAACGAAAAACTGTTTTTT
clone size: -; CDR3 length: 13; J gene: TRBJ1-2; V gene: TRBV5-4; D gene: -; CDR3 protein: CASSLEVRGGYTF; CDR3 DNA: TGTGCCAGCAGCTTGGAAGTCAGAGGTGGCTACACCTTC
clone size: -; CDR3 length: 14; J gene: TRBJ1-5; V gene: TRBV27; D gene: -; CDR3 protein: CASSLRGSNQPQHF; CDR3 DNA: TGTGCCAGCAGTTTAAGAGGTAGCAATCAGCCCCAGCATTTT
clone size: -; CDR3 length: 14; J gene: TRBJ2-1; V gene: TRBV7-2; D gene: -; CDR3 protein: CASSLRGLYNEQFF; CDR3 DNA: TGTGCCAGCAGCCTGCGGGGACTGTACAATGAGCAGTTCTTC
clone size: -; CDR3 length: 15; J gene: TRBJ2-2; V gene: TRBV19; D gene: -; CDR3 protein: CATSTGRANTGELFF; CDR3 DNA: TGTGCCACCTCCACGGGGAGAGCGAACACCGGGGAGCTGTTTTTT
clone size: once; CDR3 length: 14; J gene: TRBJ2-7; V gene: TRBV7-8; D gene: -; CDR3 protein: CASSLGGNLREQYF; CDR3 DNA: TGTGCCAGCAGCTTAGGGGGGAACTTACGAGAGCAGTACTTC
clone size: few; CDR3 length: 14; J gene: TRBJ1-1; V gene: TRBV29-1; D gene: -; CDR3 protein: CSVHGSGPVAEAFF; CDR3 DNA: TGCAGCGTCCATGGGTCAGGCCCTGTGGCTGAAGCTTTCTTT
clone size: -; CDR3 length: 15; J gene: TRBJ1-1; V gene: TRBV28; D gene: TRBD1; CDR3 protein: CASRRTGGAGTEAFF; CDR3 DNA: TGTGCCAGCAGAAGGACAGGGGGTGCAGGTACTGAAGCTTTCTTT
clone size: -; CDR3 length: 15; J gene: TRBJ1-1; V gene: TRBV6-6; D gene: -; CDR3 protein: CASSRRAVEGTEAFF; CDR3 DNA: TGTGCCAGCTCCCGTAGGGCGGTAGAAGGCACTGAAGCTTTCTTT
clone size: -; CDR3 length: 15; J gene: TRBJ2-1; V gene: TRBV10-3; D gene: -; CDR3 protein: CAISELWENYNEQFF; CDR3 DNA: TGTGCCATCAGTGAGTTGTGGGAGAACTACAATGAGCAGTTCTTC
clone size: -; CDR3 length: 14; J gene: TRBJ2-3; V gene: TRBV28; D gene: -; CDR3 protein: CASYPTSSTDTQYF; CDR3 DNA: TGTGCCAGCTACCCTACTAGTAGCACAGATACGCAGTATTTT
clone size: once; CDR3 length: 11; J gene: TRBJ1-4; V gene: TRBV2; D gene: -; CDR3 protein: CASSMWEKLFF; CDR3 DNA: TGTGCCAGCAGTATGTGGGAAAAACTGTTTTTT
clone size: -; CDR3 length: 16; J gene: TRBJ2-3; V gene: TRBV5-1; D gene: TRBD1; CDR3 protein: CASSLAGTGRTDTQYF; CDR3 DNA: TGCGCCAGCAGCTTGGCGGGGACAGGGCGCACAGATACGCAGTATTTT
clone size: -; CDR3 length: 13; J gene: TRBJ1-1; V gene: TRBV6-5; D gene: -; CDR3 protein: CASSPHMNTEAFF; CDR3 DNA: TGTGCCAGCAGCCCCCATATGAACACTGAAGCTTTCTTT
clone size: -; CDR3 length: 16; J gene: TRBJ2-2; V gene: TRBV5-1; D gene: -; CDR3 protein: CASSLASRGPPGELFF; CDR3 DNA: TGCGCCAGCAGCTTGGCGTCTCGGGGACCGCCGGGAGAGCTGTTTTTT
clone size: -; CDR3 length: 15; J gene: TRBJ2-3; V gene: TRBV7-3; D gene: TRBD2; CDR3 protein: CASRLIAGATDTQYF; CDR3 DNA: TGTGCCAGCAGGTTAATAGCGGGAGCAACAGATACGCAGTATTTT
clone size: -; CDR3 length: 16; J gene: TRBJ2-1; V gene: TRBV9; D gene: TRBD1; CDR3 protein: CASSVDRGQGSGEQFF; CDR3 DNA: TGTGCCAGCAGCGTAGATCGCGGACAGGGCTCCGGTGAGCAGTTCTTC
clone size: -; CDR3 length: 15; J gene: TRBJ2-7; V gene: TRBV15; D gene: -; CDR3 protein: CATSRDRQGGGGQYF; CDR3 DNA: TGTGCCACCAGCAGAGATCGGCAGGGAGGGGGAGGGCAGTACTTC
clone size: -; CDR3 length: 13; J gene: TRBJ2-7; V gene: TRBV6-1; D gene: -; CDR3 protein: CASRGPSRYEQYF; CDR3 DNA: TGTGCCAGCAGGGGACCCAGTCGCTACGAGCAGTACTTC
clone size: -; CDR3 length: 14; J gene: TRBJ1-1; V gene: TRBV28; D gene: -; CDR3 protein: CASSLRRGSTEAFF; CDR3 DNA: TGTGCCAGCAGTCTTCGACGGGGCTCCACTGAAGCTTTCTTT
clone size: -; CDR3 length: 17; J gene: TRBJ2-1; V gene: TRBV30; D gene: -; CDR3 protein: CAWSVRDWGDAYNEQFF; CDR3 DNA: TGTGCCTGGAGTGTACGGGACTGGGGGGATGCCTACAATGAGCAGTTCTTC
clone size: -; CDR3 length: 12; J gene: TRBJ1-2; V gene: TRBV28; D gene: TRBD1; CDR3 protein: CASSWTGGGYTF; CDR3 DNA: TGTGCCAGCAGTTGGACAGGGGGCGGCTACACCTTC
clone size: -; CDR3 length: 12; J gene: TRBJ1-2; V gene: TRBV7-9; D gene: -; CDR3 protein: CASIVIFYGYTF; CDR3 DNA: TGTGCCAGCATAGTGATCTTCTATGGCTACACCTTC
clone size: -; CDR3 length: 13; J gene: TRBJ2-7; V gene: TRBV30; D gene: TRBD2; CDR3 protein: CAWNGGSGLEQYF; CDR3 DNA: TGTGCCTGGAACGGCGGGAGCGGGCTTGAGCAGTACTTC
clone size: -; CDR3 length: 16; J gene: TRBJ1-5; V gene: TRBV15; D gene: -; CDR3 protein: CATSRDGQGTMRPQHF; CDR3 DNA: TGTGCCACCAGCAGAGATGGCCAGGGGACAATGCGGCCCCAGCATTTT
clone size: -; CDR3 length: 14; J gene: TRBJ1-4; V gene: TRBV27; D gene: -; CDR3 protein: CASSLRPGGEKLFF; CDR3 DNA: TGTGCCAGCAGTCTCAGGCCGGGTGGTGAAAAACTGTTTTTT
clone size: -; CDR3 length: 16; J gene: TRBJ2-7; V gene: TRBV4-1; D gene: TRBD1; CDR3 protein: CASSAFRSQGDYEQYF; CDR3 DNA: TGCGCCAGCAGCGCATTTAGAAGCCAGGGGGACTACGAGCAGTACTTC
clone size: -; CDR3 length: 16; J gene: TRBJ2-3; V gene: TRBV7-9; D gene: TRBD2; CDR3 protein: CATYLKTSRRADTQYF; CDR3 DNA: TGTGCCACCTACCTAAAGACTAGCCGACGGGCAGATACGCAGTATTTT
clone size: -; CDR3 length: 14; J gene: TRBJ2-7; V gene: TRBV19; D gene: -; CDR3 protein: CASSANSGPYEQYF; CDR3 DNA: TGTGCCAGTAGTGCGAATAGCGGTCCCTACGAGCAGTACTTC
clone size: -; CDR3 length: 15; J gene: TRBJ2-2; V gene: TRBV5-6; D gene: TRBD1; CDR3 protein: CASSIKTGLSGELFF; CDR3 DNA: TGTGCCAGCAGCATCAAGACAGGGCTCTCCGGGGAGCTGTTTTTT